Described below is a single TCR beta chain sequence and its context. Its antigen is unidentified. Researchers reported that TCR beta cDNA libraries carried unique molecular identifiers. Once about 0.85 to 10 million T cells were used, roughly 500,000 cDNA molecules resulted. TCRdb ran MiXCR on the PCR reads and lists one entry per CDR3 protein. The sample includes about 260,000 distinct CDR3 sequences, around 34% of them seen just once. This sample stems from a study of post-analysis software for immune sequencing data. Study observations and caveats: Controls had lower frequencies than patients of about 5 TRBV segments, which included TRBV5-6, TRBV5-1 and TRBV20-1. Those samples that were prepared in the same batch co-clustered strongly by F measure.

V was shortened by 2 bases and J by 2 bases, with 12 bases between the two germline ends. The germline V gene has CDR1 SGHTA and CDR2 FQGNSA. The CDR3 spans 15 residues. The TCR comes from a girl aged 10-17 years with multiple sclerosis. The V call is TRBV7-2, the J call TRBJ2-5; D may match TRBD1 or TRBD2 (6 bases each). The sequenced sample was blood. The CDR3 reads CASSLWAGQQETQYF. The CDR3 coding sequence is TGTGCCAGCAGCTTATGGGCGGGACAACAAGAGACCCAGTACTTC.